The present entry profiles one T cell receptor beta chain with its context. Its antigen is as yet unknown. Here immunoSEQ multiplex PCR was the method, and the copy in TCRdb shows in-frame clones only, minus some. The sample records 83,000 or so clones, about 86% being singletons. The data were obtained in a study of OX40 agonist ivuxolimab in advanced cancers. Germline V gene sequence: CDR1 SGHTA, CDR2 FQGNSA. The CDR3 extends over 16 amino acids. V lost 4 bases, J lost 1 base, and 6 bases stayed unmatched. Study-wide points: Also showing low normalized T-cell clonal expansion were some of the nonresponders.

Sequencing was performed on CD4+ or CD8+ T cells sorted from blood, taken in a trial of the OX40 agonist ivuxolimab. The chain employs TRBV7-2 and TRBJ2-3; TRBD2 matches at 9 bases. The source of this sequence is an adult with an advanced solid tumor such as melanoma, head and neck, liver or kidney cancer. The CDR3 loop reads CASSSKGGGGTDTQYF. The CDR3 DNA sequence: TGTGCCAGCAGCTCCAAAGGCGGGGGGGGCACAGATACGCAGTATTTT.